A selection of T cell receptor beta chains follows, all from one sample in a study of blood T cell repertoires in COVID-19. Using immunoSEQ multiplex PCR, the repertoire was profiled, and TCRdb retains in-frame clones only, with some absent. The table lists around 43,000 clones, 80% to 90% of them singletons. Material for sequencing was peripheral blood. Receptors originate from a woman between 70 and 85 years old with acute or convalescent COVID-19. Both conserved end residues are part of each CDR3. Fields, in order: clone size, D gene, J gene, V gene, CDR3 protein, CDR3 DNA. The D gene is left open where the match is weak. Some rows have no size entry. The others give once, few or many, or a class for an expanded clone.

clone size: -
D gene: TRBD2
J gene: TRBJ2-5
V gene: TRBV29-1
CDR3 protein: CSVDGTSGNQETQYF
CDR3 DNA: TGCAGCGTTGACGGGACTAGCGGGAACCAAGAGACCCAGTACTTC

clone size: -
D gene: TRBD1
J gene: TRBJ1-6
V gene: TRBV4-1
CDR3 protein: CASQLGQGTYNSPLHF
CDR3 DNA: TGCGCCAGCCAATTGGGACAGGGGACCTATAATTCACCCCTCCACTTT

clone size: -
D gene: -
J gene: TRBJ1-1
V gene: TRBV14
CDR3 protein: CASSLAGKAFF
CDR3 DNA: TGTGCCAGCAGCCTTGCGGGTAAAGCTTTCTTT

clone size: -
D gene: -
J gene: TRBJ1-5
V gene: TRBV6-5
CDR3 protein: CASGTGGRGNQPQHF
CDR3 DNA: TGTGCCAGCGGTACCGGGGGTCGGGGCAATCAGCCCCAGCATTTT

clone size: once
D gene: -
J gene: TRBJ1-2
V gene: TRBV7-2
CDR3 protein: CASSSTRDYGYTF
CDR3 DNA: TGTGCCAGCAGCTCCACCCGGGACTATGGCTACACCTTC

clone size: few
D gene: TRBD1
J gene: TRBJ1-5
V gene: TRBV6-5
CDR3 protein: CASRDRGPSNQPQHF
CDR3 DNA: TGTGCCAGCAGGGACAGGGGGCCTAGCAATCAGCCCCAGCATTTT

clone size: once
D gene: -
J gene: TRBJ2-6
V gene: TRBV11-2
CDR3 protein: CASSFHQGLGSGANVLTF
CDR3 DNA: TGTGCCAGCAGCTTTCACCAGGGGCTGGGCTCTGGGGCCAACGTCCTGACTTTC

clone size: -
D gene: TRBD1
J gene: TRBJ2-4
V gene: TRBV19
CDR3 protein: CASSPRDSDYF
CDR3 DNA: TGTGCCAGTAGTCCACGGGACAGTGATTACTTC

clone size: once
D gene: -
J gene: TRBJ2-5
V gene: TRBV28
CDR3 protein: CASTSPRGLETQYF
CDR3 DNA: TGTGCCAGCACCTCCCCACGGGGATTAGAGACCCAGTACTTC

clone size: -
D gene: -
J gene: TRBJ2-2
V gene: TRBV9
CDR3 protein: CASSVDRVVGELFF
CDR3 DNA: TGTGCCAGCAGCGTAGACAGGGTAGTCGGGGAGCTGTTTTTT

clone size: -
D gene: -
J gene: TRBJ1-6
V gene: TRBV6-4
CDR3 protein: CASRTQGTGNSPLHF
CDR3 DNA: TGTGCCAGCAGAACTCAGGGAACGGGTAATTCACCCCTCCACTTT

clone size: -
D gene: -
J gene: TRBJ2-5
V gene: TRBV11-2
CDR3 protein: CASSLVIAEKGWETQYF
CDR3 DNA: TGTGCCAGCAGCTTAGTAATAGCTGAAAAGGGGTGGGAGACCCAGTACTTC

clone size: -
D gene: TRBD1
J gene: TRBJ1-1
V gene: TRBV20-1
CDR3 protein: CSASRDSMNTEAFF
CDR3 DNA: TGCAGTGCTAGTCGGGACAGCATGAACACTGAAGCTTTCTTT

clone size: few
D gene: TRBD1
J gene: TRBJ1-5
V gene: TRBV19
CDR3 protein: CASSIRRPGTGNGQPQHF
CDR3 DNA: TGTGCCAGTAGTATTAGAAGGCCCGGGACAGGGAATGGTCAGCCCCAGCATTTT

clone size: -
D gene: -
J gene: TRBJ1-3
V gene: TRBV9
CDR3 protein: CASSRWGDTSGNTIYF
CDR3 DNA: TGTGCCAGCAGCCGGTGGGGGGATACCTCTGGAAACACCATATATTTT